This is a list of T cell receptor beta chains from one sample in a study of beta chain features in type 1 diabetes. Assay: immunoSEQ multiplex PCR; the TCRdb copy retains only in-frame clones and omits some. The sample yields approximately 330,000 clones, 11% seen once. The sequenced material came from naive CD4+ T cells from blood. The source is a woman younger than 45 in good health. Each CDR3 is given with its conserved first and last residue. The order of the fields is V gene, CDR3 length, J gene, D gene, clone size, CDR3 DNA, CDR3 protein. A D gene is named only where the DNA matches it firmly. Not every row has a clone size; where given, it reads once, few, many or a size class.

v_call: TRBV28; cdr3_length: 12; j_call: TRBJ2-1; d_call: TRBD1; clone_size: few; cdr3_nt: TGTGCCAGCAGTTTATTCGGGGACAGGGGGTTCTTC; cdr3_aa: CASSLFGDRGFF
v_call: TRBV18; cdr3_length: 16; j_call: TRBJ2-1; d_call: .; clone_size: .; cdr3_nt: TGTGCCAGCTCACAAGGGACTTCCCATGCCTACAATGAGCAGTTCTTC; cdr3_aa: CASSQGTSHAYNEQFF
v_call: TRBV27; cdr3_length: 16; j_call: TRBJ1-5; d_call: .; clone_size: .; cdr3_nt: TGTGCCAGCAATACGCGGACTGGTTTGGGGAATCAGCCCCAGCATTTT; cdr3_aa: CASNTRTGLGNQPQHF
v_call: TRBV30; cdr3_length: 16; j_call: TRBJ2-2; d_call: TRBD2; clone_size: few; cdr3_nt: TGTGCCTGGAACTCCTTAGCGGGATGGAACACCGGGGAGCTGTTTTTT; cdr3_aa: CAWNSLAGWNTGELFF
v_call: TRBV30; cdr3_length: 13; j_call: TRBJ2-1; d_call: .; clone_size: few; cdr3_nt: TGTGCCTGGAGTGTACAAGAGGGCAATGAGCAGTTCTTC; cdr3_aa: CAWSVQEGNEQFF
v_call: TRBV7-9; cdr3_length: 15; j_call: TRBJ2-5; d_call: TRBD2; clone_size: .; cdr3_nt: TGTGCCAGCAGCCCGGGACTAAACATCCAAGAGACCCAGTACTTC; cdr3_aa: CASSPGLNIQETQYF
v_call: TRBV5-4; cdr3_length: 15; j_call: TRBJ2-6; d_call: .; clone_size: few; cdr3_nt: TGTGCCAGCACCCGCACAGGTTCTGGGGCCAACGTCCTGACTTTC; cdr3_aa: CASTRTGSGANVLTF
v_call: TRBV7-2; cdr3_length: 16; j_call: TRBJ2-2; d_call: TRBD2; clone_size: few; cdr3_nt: TGTGCCAGCAGCTTAGAACTAGCGGGAGCAACCGGGGAGCTGTTTTTT; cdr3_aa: CASSLELAGATGELFF
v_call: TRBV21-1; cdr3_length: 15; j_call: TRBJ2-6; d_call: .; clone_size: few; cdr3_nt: TGTGCCAGCAGCAAACATGGTCGGGGGGCCAACGTCCTGACTTTC; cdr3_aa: CASSKHGRGANVLTF
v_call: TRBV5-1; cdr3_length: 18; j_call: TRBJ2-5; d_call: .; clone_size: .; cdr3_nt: TGCGCCAGCAGCTTGGAGGCGGTGGGGTTAGCGGCCCCAGGGACCCAGTACTTC; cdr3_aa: CASSLEAVGLAAPGTQYF
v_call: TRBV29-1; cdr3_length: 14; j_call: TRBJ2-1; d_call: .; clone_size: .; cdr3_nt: TGCAGCGTTGTGTGGACGTCGGGATCTCAGCCGGGGGTCTTC; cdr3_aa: CSVVWTSGSQPGVF